One sample yielded the 4 T cell receptor beta chains listed below, sequenced in a study of T cells in localized non-small cell lung cancer. Sequencing used immunoSEQ multiplex PCR; TCRdb keeps in-frame clones, though not all of them. This sample has over 2,500 clones, with approximately 28% found just once. The source material was lung tumor tissue, sampled before any cancer treatment. All receptors derive from a woman aged 35 to 70 with stage I lung adenocarcinoma.

The chain links TRBV6-8 to TRBJ2-1; D perhaps matches TRBD2 (6 bases). The CDR3 spans 15 residues. Looked up from germline, CDR1 is MNHGY and CDR2 is SAAAGT. V gave up 8 bases and J gave up 0 bases, with 14 bases separating them. CDR3 amino acids: CASASYSGSYNEQFF. CDR3 nucleotides: TGTGCCAGCGCCTCCTATAGCGGCTCCTACAATGAGCAGTTCTTC.

This clone was observed a single time. The chain has TRBV18 and TRBJ2-7, with TRBD1 matching over 9 bases. CDR1 and CDR2 (germline): KGHSH, LQKENI. CDR3 length: 16 residues. With V trimmed by 3 bases and J by 6 bases, 12 bases remained unmatched. The CDR3 loop is CASSPGHRDRVREQYF. The DNA for the CDR3 is TGTGCCAGCTCACCTGGCCACAGGGACAGGGTGCGCGAGCAGTACTTC.

By share, this clone counts as medium-sized. The chain uses TRBV9 and TRBJ2-7; D is unresolved. CDR1 SGDLS and CDR2 YYNGEE come from the germline V gene. V was cut by 0 bases and J by 2 bases, with 12 bases left in between. This CDR3 has 15 residues. CDR3 sequence reads: CASSVGPDETYEQYF. The CDR3 DNA sequence: TGTGCCAGCAGCGTAGGCCCTGATGAAACCTACGAGCAGTACTTC.

V and J are TRBV19 and TRBJ2-7; TRBD1 might be the D (6 bases). With 0 bases removed from V and 9 bases from J, the gap between germline ends came to 12 bases. The CDR3 length is 13 residues. Germline lookup yields CDR1 LNHDA and CDR2 SQIVND (reference sequence). CDR3 nucleotides: TGTGCCAGTAGTATAGACCCGACAGGTAGGCAGTACTTC. As protein: CASSIDPTGRQYF.